A single T cell receptor (beta chain) is shown here with its context. V gave up 0 bases and J gave up 6 bases, with 8 bases separating them. The CDR3 is 14 amino acids. The germline CDR1 and CDR2 sequences are KGHSH and LQKENI. This record comes from a study of blood T cell repertoires in COVID-19. Study overall: Italy, Spain and the United States were the sources of the convalescent and acute COVID-19 samples. T cells, B-cell-depleted T cells, or PBMCs supplied cDNA or gDNA.

Original methodology: For nucleated cells, counts were estimated from reference gene primer amplification. Profiled with immunoSEQ multiplex PCR; TCRdb holds only in-frame clones, not every one. That table gives V, J and clone size, and the DNA gave D and trimming. This sample has approximately 190,000 clones, with approximately 91% found just once. The clonotype was recovered from a woman in her 40s who had recovered from COVID-19. Sample: peripheral blood. The chain links TRBV18 to TRBJ1-4; D is undetermined. CDR3 sequence (DNA): TGTGCCAGCTCACCACCCACTGGAGATGAAAAACTGTTTTTT. Translated, it gives CASSPPTGDEKLFF.